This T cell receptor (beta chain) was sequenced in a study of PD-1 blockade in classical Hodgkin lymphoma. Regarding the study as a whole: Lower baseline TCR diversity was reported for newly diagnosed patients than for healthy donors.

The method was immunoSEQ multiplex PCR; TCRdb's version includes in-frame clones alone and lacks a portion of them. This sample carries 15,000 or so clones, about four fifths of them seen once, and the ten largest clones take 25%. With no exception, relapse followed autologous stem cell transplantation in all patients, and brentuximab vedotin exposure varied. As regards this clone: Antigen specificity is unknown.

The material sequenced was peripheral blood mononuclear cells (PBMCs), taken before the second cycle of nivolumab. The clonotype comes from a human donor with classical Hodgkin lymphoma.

Written as DNA, the CDR3 is TGTGCCAGCAGCCAATGGTGGGGGAACACCGGGGAGCTGTTTTTT. It specifies CASSQWWGNTGELFF. The chain has TRBV14 and TRBJ2-2; D gene uncertain. V lost 2 bases, J lost 1 base, and 8 bases lay in between. Germline V gene data show CDR1 as SGHDN and CDR2 as FVKESK. The CDR3 runs to 15 residues.